The clone carrying this T cell receptor beta chain has just a few counts. What it recognizes is unknown. This entry is derived from a study of OX40 agonist ivuxolimab in advanced cancers. Study-wide results and limits: Individuals who were partial responders at 0.1-3.0 mg/kg had clonal expansion that ranked among the lowest. CD4+ and CD8+ T cells in blood underwent clonal expansion by week 6 at 0.1 to 3.0 mg/kg.

The germline V gene has CDR1 MGHRA and CDR2 YSYEKL. This CDR3 comprises 15 residues. V dropped 3 bases and J dropped 4; count of bases not matched to a gene: 6. Only in-frame clones appear in the TCRdb table, and some are missing; sequencing was by immunoSEQ multiplex PCR. The sample lists tens of thousands of clones; 80% to 90% were seen once. The sample here was CD4+ or CD8+ T cells sorted from blood, taken in a trial of the OX40 agonist ivuxolimab. The chain uses TRBV4-1 and TRBJ1-3; 7 positions match TRBD1. This clonotype was obtained from an adult with an advanced solid tumor such as melanoma, head and neck, liver or kidney cancer. CDR3 in DNA: TGCGCCAGCAGCCAGGCGGGACAGAGGGGAAACACCATATATTTT. Translation: CASSQAGQRGNTIYF.